What follows are 20 T cell receptor beta chains derived from one specimen sequenced in a study of cytomegalovirus exposure and HLA in healthy donors. Primers for the PCR totalled 60 Vbeta and 13 Jbeta. The assay was immunoSEQ multiplex PCR, and TCRdb's table has in-frame clones only and misses some. The sample holds about 130,000 clones, 80% seen once. Sequencing was carried out using PBMCs. These TCRs come from a male donor in good health and CMV-seronegative.

This rearrangement joins TRBV7-8 to TRBJ2-5, with a possible D match to TRBD2 (5 bases). The CDR3 has 17 residues. Germline lookup yields CDR1 SGHVS and CDR2 FQNEAQ. V lost 1 base and J 5 bases, leaving 20 bases between the germline ends. CDR3 in amino acids: CASSLGTPRATGETQYF. The CDR3 region has the DNA TGTGCCAGCAGCTTAGGCACTCCCCGGGCAACGGGGGAGACCCAGTACTTC.

A few counts support this clone. This sequence joins TRBV7-9 and TRBJ1-3, with 7 bases matching TRBD1. V shed 7 bases, J shed 0 bases, and the junction held 6 bases outside the gene matches. The germline gives CDR1 SEHNR, CDR2 FQNEAQ (reference sequence). The CDR3 contains 15 residues. The CDR3, as DNA: TGTGCCAGCACTGTCGGGACAGCCTCTGGAAACACCATATATTTT. It specifies CASTVGTASGNTIYF.

This rearrangement joins TRBV5-8 to TRBJ2-2, with 13 bases lining up with TRBD2. V lost 4 bases and J lost 4; bases outside the gene matches: 4. This CDR3 has 16 residues. Germline-derived CDR1 and CDR2 are SGHTS and YDEGEE. CDR3 residues: CASSRWTSGSTGELFF. DNA for the CDR3: TGTGCCAGCAGCAGGTGGACTAGCGGGAGCACCGGGGAGCTGTTTTTT. Using reference TRBV5-8 and TRBJ2-2 for the parts outside the CDR3, the full variable domain is EAGVTQSPTHLIKTRGQQATLRCSPISGHTSVYWYQQALGLGLQFLLWYDEGEERNRGNFPPRFSGRQFPNYSSELNVNALELEDSALYLCASSRWTSGSTGELFFGEGSRLTVL.

The chain is built from TRBV29-1 and TRBJ2-7; TRBD2 is a possible D gene (5 bases). The V and J ends lost 4 bases and 2 bases respectively, with 12 bases between them. This CDR3 has 13 amino acids. Germline V gene sequence: CDR1 SQVTM, CDR2 ANQGSEA. The CDR3, as DNA: TGCAGCGTTGCGACGGAGGCCCCCTACGAGCAGTACTTC. Translating it yields CSVATEAPYEQYF.

The rearrangement joins TRBV2 to TRBJ2-1, with a tentative D call TRBD2 (5 bases). V was cut by 6 bases and J by 0 bases, with 18 bases left in between. CDR3 length: 17 amino acids. CDR1 is SNHLY, CDR2 FYNNEI, per germline. The CDR3 loop reads CASRRVGTASSYNEQFF. The CDR3 nucleotides are TGTGCCAGCAGGAGGGTCGGTACGGCTAGCTCCTACAATGAGCAGTTCTTC.

This sequence joins TRBV19 and TRBJ2-1, with 7 nucleotides matching TRBD2. The CDR3 has 17 residues. Germline V gene data show CDR1 as LNHDA and CDR2 as SQIVND (reference sequence). The trim removed 4 bases at V and 1 base at J, leaving 10 bases unmatched. CDR3 nucleotide sequence: TGTGCCAGTAGTACGCGGGAGAAGTCATGGTCCTACAATGAGCAGTTCTTC. It is translated as CASSTREKSWSYNEQFF.

V and J are TRBV13 and TRBJ2-3; D uncertain. Germline assignment: CDR1 PRHDT and CDR2 FYEKMQ (reference sequence). The CDR3 contains 11 residues. V was shortened by 3 bases and J by 5 bases, with 3 bases between the two germline ends. Here the CDR3 DNA reads TGTGCCAGCAGCTTTAGAGATACGCAGTATTTT. Protein product: CASSFRDTQYF.

The chain is built from TRBV30 and TRBJ2-3; the D gene is possibly TRBD1 (5 bases). Germline V gives CDR1 GTSNPN, CDR2 SVGIG (reference sequence). This CDR3 has 13 amino acids. Trimming shortened V by 6 bases and J by 5 bases, and 15 bases separated the two germline ends. CDR3 coding DNA: TGTGCCTGTGCAGGGTCTTCGAGAGATACGCAGTATTTT. Translation: CACAGSSRDTQYF. Combining the CDR3 with reference TRBV30 and TRBJ2-3 gives the whole variable domain SQTIHQWPATLVQPVGSPLSLECTVEGTSNPNLYWYRQAAGRGLQLLFYSVGIGQISSEVPQNLSASRPQDRQFILSSKKLLLSDSGFYLCACAGSSRDTQYFGPGTRLTVL.

J is TRBJ1-1 and V is TRBV13; D gene ambiguous. This CDR3 contains 15 residues. Germline CDR1 reads PRHDT; CDR2 reads FYEKMQ (reference sequence). V lost 3 bases, J lost 1 base, and 12 bases lay in between. CDR3 nucleotides: TGTGCCAGCAGCTTGGGAGACGGCAGGAACACTGAAGCTTTCTTT. Protein product: CASSLGDGRNTEAFF.

This sequence joins TRBV2 and TRBJ2-1; D may be TRBD1 (7 bases). Germline assignment: CDR1 SNHLY and CDR2 FYNNEI. The CDR3 runs to 14 residues. The V end was cut by 5 bases, the J end by 15 bases, with 23 bases between. The CDR3 DNA reads as TGTGCCAGCAGTTATACGATCCTAGGAGGGGGCGGGTTCTTC. This codes for CASSYTILGGGGFF.

This clone was observed a few times. The rearrangement links TRBV6-5 to TRBJ1-2; 7 nucleotides agree with TRBD1. Per germline, CDR1 MNHEY and CDR2 SVGAGI. After removal of 0 bases from V and 8 bases from J, the junction contained 6 bases not matched to a gene. The CDR3 spans 14 residues. CDR3: CASSYSTRGLGYTF. The DNA of the CDR3 is TGTGCCAGCAGTTACTCGACAAGGGGGCTCGGCTACACCTTC.

The chain has TRBV5-4 and TRBJ2-5; D not resolved. In germline, CDR1 is SGHNT, CDR2 YYREEE (reference sequence). The CDR3 consists of 13 residues. The V gene lost 0 bases and the J gene lost 5 bases, with 8 bases spanning the gap. In nucleotides, the CDR3 is TGTGCCAGCAGCTTGGACCCACGGGAGACCCAGTACTTC. Translated, it gives CASSLDPRETQYF.

The V gene is TRBV5-4, the J gene TRBJ2-1; D is perhaps TRBD2 (5 bases). The CDR3 spans 14 residues. Trimming pared 0 bases from V and 4 bases from J, leaving 8 bases between. Germline CDR1 and CDR2: SGHNT and YYREEE (reference sequence). The CDR3 protein is CASSLGGGYNEQFF. Here the CDR3 DNA reads TGTGCCAGCAGCTTGGGTGGAGGATACAATGAGCAGTTCTTC. The entire variable domain, with the rest obtained from reference TRBV5-4 and TRBJ2-1, is as follows: ETGVTQSPTHLIKTRGQQVTLRCSSQSGHNTVSWYQQALGQGPQFIFQYYREEENGRGNFPPRFSGLQFPNYSSELNVNALELDDSALYLCASSLGGGYNEQFFGPGTRLTVL.

This clone is a singleton in its sample. The chain couples TRBV30 to TRBJ2-6; D gene unclear. The CDR3 is made up of 12 amino acids. The ends were cut back, 2 bases at V and 3 bases at J, with 2 bases in the middle. Germline CDR1 is GTSNPN and CDR2 is SVGIG (reference sequence). As DNA, the CDR3 is TGTGCCTGGAGTCTTGGGGCCAACGTCCTGACTTTC. Amino acid sequence: CAWSLGANVLTF. The variable domain in full, completed from reference TRBV30 and TRBJ2-6, reads SQTIHQWPATLVQPVGSPLSLECTVEGTSNPNLYWYRQAAGRGLQLLFYSVGIGQISSEVPQNLSASRPQDRQFILSSKKLLLSDSGFYLCAWSLGANVLTFGAGSRLTVL.

This chain links TRBV7-9 with TRBJ2-7; maybe TRBD1 (5 bases). Germline CDR1 is SEHNR and CDR2 is FQNEAQ (reference sequence). This CDR3 spans 13 amino acids. V was cut by 4 bases and J by 5 bases, with 12 bases left in between. The CDR3: CASSSWGEDEQYF. The CDR3 coding sequence is TGTGCCAGCAGCTCCTGGGGCGAAGACGAGCAGTACTTC.

The rearrangement links TRBV19 to TRBJ2-1; perhaps TRBD1 as D (6 bases). The CDR3 totals 16 residues. Germline CDR1 reads LNHDA; CDR2 reads SQIVND (reference sequence). V shed 2 bases and J shed 7 bases, with 18 bases lying between them. CDR3 coding DNA: TGTGCCAGTAGTATAACTAGTGGGCAGGGGCAAAATGAGCAGTTCTTC. Translating gives CASSITSGQGQNEQFF.

V gene TRBV15 combines with J gene TRBJ1-2; 10 nucleotides line up with TRBD1. With 2 bases clipped from V and 8 bases from J, the junction kept 8 bases outside the gene matches. The CDR3 has 15 amino acids. The V gene's germline CDR1 is LNHNV and CDR2 YYDKDF (reference sequence). In nucleotides, the CDR3 is TGTGCCACCAGCAGACCCGACAGGGGGCGGACGGGCTACACCTTC. Translating gives CATSRPDRGRTGYTF.

In this sample, this clone turned up a few times. The chain joins TRBV7-3 to TRBJ2-1; the match to TRBD2 covers 8 bases. With V trimmed by 0 bases and J by 8 bases, 3 bases remained unmatched. The CDR3 runs to 14 residues. Germline CDR1 and CDR2: SGHTA and FQGTGA. The chain's CDR3 is CASSLTRGGHEQFF. DNA of the CDR3: TGTGCCAGCAGCTTAACCCGGGGGGGCCATGAGCAGTTCTTC. Full variable domain (outside the CDR3, taken from reference TRBV7-3 and TRBJ2-1): GAGVSQTPSNKVTEKGKYVELRCDPISGHTALYWYRQSLGQGPEFLIYFQGTGAADDSGLPNDRFFAVRPEGSVSTLKIQRTERGDSAVYLCASSLTRGGHEQFFGPGTRLTVL.

This clone was seen only once. CDR3 coding DNA: TGCAGCGTGGGGGACAGGGCAACTAATGAAAAACTGTTTTTT. Its protein product is CSVGDRATNEKLFF. The rearrangement links TRBV29-1 to TRBJ1-4; 9 bases map to TRBD1. Germline trimming cut 6 bases from V and 0 bases from J; bases unmatched to any gene: 2. CDR1 SQVTM and CDR2 ANQGSEA come from the germline V gene. CDR3 size: 14 residues. The whole variable domain, filled in from reference TRBV29-1 and TRBJ1-4, reads SAVISQKPSRDICQRGTSLTIQCQVDSQVTMMFWYRQQPGQSLTLIATANQGSEATYESGFVIDKFPISRPNLTFSTLTVSNMSPEDSSIYLCSVGDRATNEKLFFGSGTQLSVL.

The DNA of the CDR3 is TGTGCCAGCAGTATAGGGGGCGAGCAGTACTTC. Protein: CASSIGGEQYF. The chain is built from TRBV14 and TRBJ2-7; tentative D call: TRBD1 (6 bases). Between the trimmed V and J ends, which lost 6 bases and 6 bases, there was a span of 9 bases. Germline CDR1 is SGHDN and CDR2 is FVKESK. This CDR3 is 11 amino acids long.